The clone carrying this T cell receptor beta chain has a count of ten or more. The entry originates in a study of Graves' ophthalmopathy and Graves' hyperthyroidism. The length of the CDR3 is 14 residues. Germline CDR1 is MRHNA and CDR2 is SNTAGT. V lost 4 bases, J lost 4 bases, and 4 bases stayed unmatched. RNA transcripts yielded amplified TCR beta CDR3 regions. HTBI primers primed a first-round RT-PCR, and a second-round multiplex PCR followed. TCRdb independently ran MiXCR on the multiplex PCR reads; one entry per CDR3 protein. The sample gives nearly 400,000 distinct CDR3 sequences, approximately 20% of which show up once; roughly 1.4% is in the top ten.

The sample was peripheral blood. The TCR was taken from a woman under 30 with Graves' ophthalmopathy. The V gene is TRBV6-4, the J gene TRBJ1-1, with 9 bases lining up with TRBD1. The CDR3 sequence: CASSVETGGTEAFF. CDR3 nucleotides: TGTGCCAGCAGTGTGGAGACAGGGGGCACTGAAGCTTTCTTT.